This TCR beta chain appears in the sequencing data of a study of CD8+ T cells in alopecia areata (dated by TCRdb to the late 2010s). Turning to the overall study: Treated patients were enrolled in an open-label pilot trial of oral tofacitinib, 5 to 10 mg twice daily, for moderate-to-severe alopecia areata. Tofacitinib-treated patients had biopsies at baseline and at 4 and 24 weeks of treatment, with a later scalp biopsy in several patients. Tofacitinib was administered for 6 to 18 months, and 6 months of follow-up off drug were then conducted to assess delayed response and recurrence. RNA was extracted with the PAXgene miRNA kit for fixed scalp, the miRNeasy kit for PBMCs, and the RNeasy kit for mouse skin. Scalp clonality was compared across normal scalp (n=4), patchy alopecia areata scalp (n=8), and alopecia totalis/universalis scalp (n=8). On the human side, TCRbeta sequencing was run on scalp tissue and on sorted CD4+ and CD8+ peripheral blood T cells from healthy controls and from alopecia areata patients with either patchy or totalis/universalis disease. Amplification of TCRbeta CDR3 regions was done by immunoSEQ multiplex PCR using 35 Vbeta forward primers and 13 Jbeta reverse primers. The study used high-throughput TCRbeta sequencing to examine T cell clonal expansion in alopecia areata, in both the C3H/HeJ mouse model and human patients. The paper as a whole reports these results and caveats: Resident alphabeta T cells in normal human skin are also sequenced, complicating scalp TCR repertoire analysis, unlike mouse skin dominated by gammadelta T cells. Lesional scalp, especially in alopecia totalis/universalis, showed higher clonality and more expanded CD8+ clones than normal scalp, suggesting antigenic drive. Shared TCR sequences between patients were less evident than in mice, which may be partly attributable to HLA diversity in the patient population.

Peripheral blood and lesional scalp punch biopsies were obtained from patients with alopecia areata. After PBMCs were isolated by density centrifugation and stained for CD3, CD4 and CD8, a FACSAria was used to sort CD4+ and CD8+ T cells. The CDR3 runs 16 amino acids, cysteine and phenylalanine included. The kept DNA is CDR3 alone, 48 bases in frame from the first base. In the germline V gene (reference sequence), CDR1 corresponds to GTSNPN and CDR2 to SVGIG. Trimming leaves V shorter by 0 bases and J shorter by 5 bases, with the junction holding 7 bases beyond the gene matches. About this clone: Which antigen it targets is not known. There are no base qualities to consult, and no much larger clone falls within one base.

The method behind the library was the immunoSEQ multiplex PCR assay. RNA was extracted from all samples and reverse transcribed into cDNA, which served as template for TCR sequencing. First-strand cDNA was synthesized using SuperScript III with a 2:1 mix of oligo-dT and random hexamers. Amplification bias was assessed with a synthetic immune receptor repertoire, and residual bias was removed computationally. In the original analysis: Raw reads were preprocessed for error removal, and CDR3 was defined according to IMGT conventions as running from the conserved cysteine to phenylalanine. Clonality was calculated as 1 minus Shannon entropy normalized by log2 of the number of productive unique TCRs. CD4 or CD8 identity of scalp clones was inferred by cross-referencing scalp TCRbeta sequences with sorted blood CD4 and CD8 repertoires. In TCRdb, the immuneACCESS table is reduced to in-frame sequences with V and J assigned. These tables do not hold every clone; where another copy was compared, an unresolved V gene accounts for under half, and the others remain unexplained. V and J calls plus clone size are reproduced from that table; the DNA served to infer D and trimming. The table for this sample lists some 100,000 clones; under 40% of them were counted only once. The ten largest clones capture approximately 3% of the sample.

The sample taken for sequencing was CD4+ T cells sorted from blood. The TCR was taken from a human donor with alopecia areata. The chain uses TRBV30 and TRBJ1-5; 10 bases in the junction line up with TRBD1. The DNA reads TGTGCCTGGAGTGTATCTGGACAGGGGGTGGATCAGCCCCAGCATTTT. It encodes CAWSVSGQGVDQPQHF.